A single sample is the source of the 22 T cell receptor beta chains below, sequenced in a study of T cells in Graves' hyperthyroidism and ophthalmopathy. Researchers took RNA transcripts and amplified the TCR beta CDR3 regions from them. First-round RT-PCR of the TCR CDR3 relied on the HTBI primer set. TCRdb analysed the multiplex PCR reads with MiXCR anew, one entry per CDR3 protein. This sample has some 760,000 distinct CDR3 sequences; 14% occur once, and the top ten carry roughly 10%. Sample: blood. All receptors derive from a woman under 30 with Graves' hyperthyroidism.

CDR3 bases: TGTGCCAGCAGCCAATTCGATGAGCAGTTCTTC. Its protein is CASSQFDEQFF. The genes are TRBV3-1 and TRBJ2-1, with D hard to call. Germline CDR1 LGHDT, CDR2 YNNKEL (reference sequence). V was trimmed by 2 bases and J by 8 bases, leaving 4 bases between them. The CDR3 sequence is 11 residues long.

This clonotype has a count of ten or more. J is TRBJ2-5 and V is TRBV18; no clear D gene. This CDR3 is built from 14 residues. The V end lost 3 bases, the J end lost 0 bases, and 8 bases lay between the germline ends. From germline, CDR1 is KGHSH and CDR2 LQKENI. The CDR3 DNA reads TGTGCCAGCTCACCGATTATAAACCAAGAGACCCAGTACTTC. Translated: CASSPIINQETQYF.

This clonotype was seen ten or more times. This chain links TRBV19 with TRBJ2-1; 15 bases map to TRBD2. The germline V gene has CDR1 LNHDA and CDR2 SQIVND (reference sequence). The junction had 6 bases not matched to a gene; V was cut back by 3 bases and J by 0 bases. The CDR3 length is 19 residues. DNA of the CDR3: TGTGCCAGTAGTATGGGGACTAGCGGGAGGTCGAGCTCCTACAATGAGCAGTTCTTC. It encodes CASSMGTSGRSSSYNEQFF.

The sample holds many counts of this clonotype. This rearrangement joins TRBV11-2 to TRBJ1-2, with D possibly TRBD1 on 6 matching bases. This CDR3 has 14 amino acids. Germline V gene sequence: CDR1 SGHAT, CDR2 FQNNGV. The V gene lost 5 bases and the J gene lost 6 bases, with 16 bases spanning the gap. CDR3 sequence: CASSTGPGHHGYTF. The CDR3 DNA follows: TGTGCCAGCAGCACGGGGCCGGGACATCATGGCTACACCTTC.

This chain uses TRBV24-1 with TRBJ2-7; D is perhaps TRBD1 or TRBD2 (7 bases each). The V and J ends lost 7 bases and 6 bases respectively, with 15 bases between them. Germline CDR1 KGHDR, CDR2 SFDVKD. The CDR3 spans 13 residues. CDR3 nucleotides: TGTGCCACCAGCCAGGGGGGGGGACGCGAGCAGTACTTC. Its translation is CATSQGGGREQYF.

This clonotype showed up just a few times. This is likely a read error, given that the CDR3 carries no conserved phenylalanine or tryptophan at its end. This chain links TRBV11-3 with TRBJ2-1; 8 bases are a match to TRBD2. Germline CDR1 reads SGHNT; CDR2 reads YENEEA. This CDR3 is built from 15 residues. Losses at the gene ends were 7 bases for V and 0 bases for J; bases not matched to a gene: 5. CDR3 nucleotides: TGTGCCAGCAAAGTAGCGGGGAGCTCCTACAATGAGCAGTTCCTC. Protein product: CASKVAGSSYNEQFL.

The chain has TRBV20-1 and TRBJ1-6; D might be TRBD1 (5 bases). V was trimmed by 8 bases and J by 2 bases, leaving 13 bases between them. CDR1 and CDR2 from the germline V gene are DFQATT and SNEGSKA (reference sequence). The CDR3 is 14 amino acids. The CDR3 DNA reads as TGCAGTCCCAGATTGGGGCCCTATAATTCACCCCTCCACTTT. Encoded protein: CSPRLGPYNSPLHF.

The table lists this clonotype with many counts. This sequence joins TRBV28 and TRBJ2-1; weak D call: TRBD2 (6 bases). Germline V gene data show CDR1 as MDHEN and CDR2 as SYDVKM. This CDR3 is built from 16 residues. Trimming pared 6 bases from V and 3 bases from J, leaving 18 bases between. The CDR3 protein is CASSDGTLRDYNEQFF. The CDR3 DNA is TGTGCCAGCAGCGACGGGACTCTCAGAGACTACAATGAGCAGTTCTTC.

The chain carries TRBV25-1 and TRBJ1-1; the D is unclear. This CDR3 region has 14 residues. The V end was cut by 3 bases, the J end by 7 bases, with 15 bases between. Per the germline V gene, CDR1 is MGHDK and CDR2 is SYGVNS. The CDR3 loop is CASSETTQPVEAFF. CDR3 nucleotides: TGTGCCAGCAGTGAGACAACACAGCCTGTTGAAGCTTTCTTT.

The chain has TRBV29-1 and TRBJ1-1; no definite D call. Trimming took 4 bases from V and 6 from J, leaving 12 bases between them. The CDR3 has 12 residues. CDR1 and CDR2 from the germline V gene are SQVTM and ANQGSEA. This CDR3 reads CSVGGQSPEAFF. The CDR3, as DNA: TGCAGCGTTGGTGGGCAGTCCCCTGAAGCTTTCTTT.

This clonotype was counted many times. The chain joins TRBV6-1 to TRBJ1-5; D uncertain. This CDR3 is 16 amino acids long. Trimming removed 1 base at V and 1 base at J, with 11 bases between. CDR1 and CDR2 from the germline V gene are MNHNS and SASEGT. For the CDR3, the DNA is TGTGCCAGCAGTGAAGGACGAAGGGTCAGCAATCAGCCCCAGCATTTT. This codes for CASSEGRRVSNQPQHF.

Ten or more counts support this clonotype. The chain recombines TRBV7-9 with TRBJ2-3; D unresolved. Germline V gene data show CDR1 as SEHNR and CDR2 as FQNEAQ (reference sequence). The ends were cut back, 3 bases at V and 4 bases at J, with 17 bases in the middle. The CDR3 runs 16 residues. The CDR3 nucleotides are TGTGCCAGCAGCTTCCGTCTTAGGGATCCCCCAGATACGCAGTATTTT. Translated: CASSFRLRDPPDTQYF. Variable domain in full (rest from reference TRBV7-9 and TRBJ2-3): DTGVSQNPRHKITKRGQNVTFRCDPISEHNRLYWYRQTLGQGPEFLTYFQNEAQLEKSRLLSDRFSAERPKGSFSTLEIQRTEQGDSAMYLCASSFRLRDPPDTQYFGPGTRLTVL.

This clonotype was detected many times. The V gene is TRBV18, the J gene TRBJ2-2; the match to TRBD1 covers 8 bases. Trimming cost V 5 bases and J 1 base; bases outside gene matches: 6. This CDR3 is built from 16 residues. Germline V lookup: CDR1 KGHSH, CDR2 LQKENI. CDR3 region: CASSIRTGMNTGELFF. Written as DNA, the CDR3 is TGTGCCAGCTCAATTAGGACAGGGATGAACACCGGGGAGCTGTTTTTT.

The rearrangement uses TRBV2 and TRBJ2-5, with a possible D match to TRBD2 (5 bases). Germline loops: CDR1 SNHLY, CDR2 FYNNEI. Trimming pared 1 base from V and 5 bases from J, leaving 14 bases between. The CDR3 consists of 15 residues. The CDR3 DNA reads TGTGCCAGCAGTGAAGAGGGCGGGCCGCGGGAGACCCAGTACTTC. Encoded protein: CASSEEGGPRETQYF.

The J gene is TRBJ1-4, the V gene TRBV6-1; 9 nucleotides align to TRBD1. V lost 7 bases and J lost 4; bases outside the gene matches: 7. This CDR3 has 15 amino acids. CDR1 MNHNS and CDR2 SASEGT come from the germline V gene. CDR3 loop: CASTLEGQGNEKLFF. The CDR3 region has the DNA TGTGCCAGCACCTTGGAGGGACAGGGTAATGAAAAACTGTTTTTT.

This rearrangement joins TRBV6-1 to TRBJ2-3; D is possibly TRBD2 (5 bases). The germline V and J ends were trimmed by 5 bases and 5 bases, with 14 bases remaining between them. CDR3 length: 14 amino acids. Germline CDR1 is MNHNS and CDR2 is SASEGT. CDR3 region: CASSFQLGQDTQYF. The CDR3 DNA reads TGTGCCAGCAGTTTCCAACTAGGGCAAGATACGCAGTATTTT.

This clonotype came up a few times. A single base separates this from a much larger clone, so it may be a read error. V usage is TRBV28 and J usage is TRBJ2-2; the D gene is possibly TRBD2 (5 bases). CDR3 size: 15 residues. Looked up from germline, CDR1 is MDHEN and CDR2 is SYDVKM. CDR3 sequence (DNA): TGTGCCTCGAGTGGTTCGGAGCCGTCTACCGGGGAGCTGTCTTTT. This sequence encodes CASSGSEPSTGELSF.

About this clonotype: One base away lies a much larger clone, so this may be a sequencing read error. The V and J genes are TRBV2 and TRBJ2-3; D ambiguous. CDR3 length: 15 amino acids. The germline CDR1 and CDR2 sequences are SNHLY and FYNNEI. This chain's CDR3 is CASSDGWPGTDTQCF. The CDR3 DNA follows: TGTGCCAGCAGTGATGGCTGGCCTGGAACAGATACGCAGTGTTTT.

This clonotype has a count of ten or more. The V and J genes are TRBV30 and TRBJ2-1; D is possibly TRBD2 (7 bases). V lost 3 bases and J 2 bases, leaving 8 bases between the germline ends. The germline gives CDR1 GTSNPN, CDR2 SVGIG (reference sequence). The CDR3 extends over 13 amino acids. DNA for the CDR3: TGTGCCTGGAGAGGGGGGGCCTACAATGAGCAGTTCTTC. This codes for CAWRGGAYNEQFF. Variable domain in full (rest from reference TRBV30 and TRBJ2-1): SQTIHQWPATLVQPVGSPLSLECTVEGTSNPNLYWYRQAAGRGLQLLFYSVGIGQISSEVPQNLSASRPQDRQFILSSKKLLLSDSGFYLCAWRGGAYNEQFFGPGTRLTVL.

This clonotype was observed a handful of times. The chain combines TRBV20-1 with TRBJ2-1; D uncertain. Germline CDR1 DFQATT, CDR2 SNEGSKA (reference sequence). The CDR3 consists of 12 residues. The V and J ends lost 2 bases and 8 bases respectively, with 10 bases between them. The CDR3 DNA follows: TGCAGTGCTAGAACGGGCGGCCATGAGCAGTTCTTC. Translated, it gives CSARTGGHEQFF.

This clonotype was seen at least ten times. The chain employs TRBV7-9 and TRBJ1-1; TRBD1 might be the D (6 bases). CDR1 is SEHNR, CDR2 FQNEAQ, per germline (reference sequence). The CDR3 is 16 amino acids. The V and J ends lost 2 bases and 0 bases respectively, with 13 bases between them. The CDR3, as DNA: TGTGCCAGCAGCTTAAAAGGGGGGGGTATGAACACTGAAGCTTTCTTT. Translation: CASSLKGGGMNTEAFF. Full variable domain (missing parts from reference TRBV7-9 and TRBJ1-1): DTGVSQNPRHKITKRGQNVTFRCDPISEHNRLYWYRQTLGQGPEFLTYFQNEAQLEKSRLLSDRFSAERPKGSFSTLEIQRTEQGDSAMYLCASSLKGGGMNTEAFFGQGTRLTVV.

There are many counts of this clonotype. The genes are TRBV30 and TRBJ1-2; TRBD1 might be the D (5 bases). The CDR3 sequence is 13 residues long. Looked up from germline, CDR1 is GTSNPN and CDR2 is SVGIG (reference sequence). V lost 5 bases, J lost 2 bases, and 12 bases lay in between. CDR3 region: CAWPGTGNYGYTF. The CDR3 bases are TGTGCCTGGCCGGGGACGGGGAACTATGGCTACACCTTC. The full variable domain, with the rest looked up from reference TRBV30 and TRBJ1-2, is SQTIHQWPATLVQPVGSPLSLECTVEGTSNPNLYWYRQAAGRGLQLLFYSVGIGQISSEVPQNLSASRPQDRQFILSSKKLLLSDSGFYLCAWPGTGNYGYTFGSGTRLTVV.